These 3 T cell receptor beta chains came from one sample sequenced in a study of cytomegalovirus exposure and HLA in healthy donors. Profiling relied on immunoSEQ multiplex PCR, and the TCRdb table lists in-frame clones only, not all of them. In the table there are a few hundred thousand clones, over 75% of which are singletons. Sequencing was done on a sample of PBMCs. Receptor source: a woman between 18 and 29 years old in good health and CMV-seronegative.

The chain recombines TRBV11-2 with TRBJ1-3; D uncertain. Between the trimmed V and J ends, which lost 5 bases and 5 bases, there was a span of 10 bases. This CDR3 region has 13 residues. Per germline, CDR1 SGHAT and CDR2 FQNNGV. The DNA for the CDR3 is TGTGCCAGCAGCGCCAATCTAAGAAACACCATATATTTT. It encodes CASSANLRNTIYF. The whole variable domain, remainder taken from reference TRBV11-2 and TRBJ1-3, is EAGVAQSPRYKIIEKRQSVAFWCNPISGHATLYWYQQILGQGPKLLIQFQNNGVVDDSQLPKDRFSAERLKGVDSTLKIQPAKLEDSAVYLCASSANLRNTIYFGEGSWLTVV.

The chain combines TRBV11-2 with TRBJ2-7; 10 bases are a match to TRBD2. The CDR3 is made up of 19 amino acids. The germline V gene encodes CDR1 SGHAT and CDR2 FQNNGV. Trimming took 0 bases from V and 0 from J; bases not matched to a gene: 11. The CDR3 reads CASSLERGLAGAFSYEQYF. CDR3 DNA: TGTGCCAGCAGCTTAGAACGGGGGCTAGCGGGGGCCTTCTCCTACGAGCAGTACTTC.

This clone came up a few times. This chain connects TRBV2 to TRBJ1-5; possibly TRBD1 for D (5 bases). The CDR3 has 15 amino acids. Germline loops: CDR1 SNHLY, CDR2 FYNNEI. Deletions cut 6 bases from V and 10 bases from J, with 22 bases between. The CDR3 DNA follows: TGTGCCAGCAGGGGGATGGTGGGCAGGGAAGAACCCCAGCATTTT. It codes for CASRGMVGREEPQHF.